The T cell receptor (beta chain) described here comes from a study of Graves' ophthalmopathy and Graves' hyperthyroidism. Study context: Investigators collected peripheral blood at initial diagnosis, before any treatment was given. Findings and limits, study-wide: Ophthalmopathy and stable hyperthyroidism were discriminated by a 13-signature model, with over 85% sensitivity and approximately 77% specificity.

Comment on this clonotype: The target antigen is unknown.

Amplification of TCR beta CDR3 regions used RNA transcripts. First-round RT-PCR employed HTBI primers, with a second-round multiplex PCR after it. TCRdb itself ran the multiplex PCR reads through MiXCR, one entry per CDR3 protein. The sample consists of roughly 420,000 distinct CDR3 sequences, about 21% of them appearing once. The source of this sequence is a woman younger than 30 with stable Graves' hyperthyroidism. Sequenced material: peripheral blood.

The CDR3 region is CASSLVPPGLAGVEQYF. The CDR3 bases are TGTGCCAGCAGCTTAGTCCCCCCGGGACTAGCGGGAGTCGAGCAGTACTTC. The chain joins TRBV11-2 to TRBJ2-7; 14 bases are shared with TRBD2. V lost 1 base and J lost 6; bases outside the gene matches: 8. Germline CDR1 SGHAT, CDR2 FQNNGV. The CDR3 extends over 17 amino acids.